The 21 T cell receptor beta chains below were found in one sample sequenced in a study of shared clonotypes between healthy human individuals (dated by TCRdb to 2020 to 2022). Library preparation used the immunoSEQ multiplex PCR assay. Drawn from immuneACCESS, this table holds only the in-frame rearrangements with V and J called that TCRdb kept. Clones are partly lost; checked studies trace under half to an unresolved V gene and leave the rest unexplained. This sample gives 2 million to 3 million clones in total; approximately 94% of them show up just once. In total, the top ten clones hold around 0.15% of the sample. Sequencing input: naive CD4+ T cells sorted from blood. In the paper's terms, the cell subset or site label means: CD45RA+ positively selected. The receptors stem from a man aged 18 to 30 in good health.

The V and J genes are TRBV27 and TRBJ1-6, with D maybe TRBD1 (6 bases). The germline CDR1 and CDR2 sequences are MNHEY and SMNVEV (reference sequence). This CDR3 contains 16 residues. Trimming cost V 0 bases and J 6 bases, with 12 bases left between them. The CDR3: CASSLSTRGSNSPLHF. CDR3 DNA: TGTGCCAGCAGTTTATCTACCAGGGGAAGTAATTCACCCCTCCACTTT.

The rearrangement joins TRBV27 to TRBJ2-5; D gene unclear. V dropped 4 bases and J dropped 5 bases, with 5 bases sitting between them. The CDR3 has 11 residues. Germline CDR1 is MNHEY and CDR2 is SMNVEV (reference sequence). CDR3: CASSSSETQYF. CDR3 sequence (DNA): TGTGCCAGCAGTTCGAGTGAGACCCAGTACTTC.

The sample holds one count of this clone. V and J are TRBV2 and TRBJ2-1; 9 bases are a match to TRBD2. The CDR3 length is 14 residues. V shed 7 bases and J 8 bases; nucleotides not matched to a gene: 9. The V gene's germline CDR1 is SNHLY and CDR2 FYNNEI. This CDR3 is CASKVQGLAYEQFF. The CDR3 coding sequence is TGTGCCAGCAAAGTACAGGGACTAGCCTATGAGCAGTTCTTC.

The chain combines TRBV28 with TRBJ2-3; a possible D gene is TRBD1 (6 bases). The CDR3 totals 14 residues. Germline V gene sequence: CDR1 MDHEN, CDR2 SYDVKM. The germline V and J ends were trimmed by 6 bases and 3 bases, with 13 bases remaining between them. Here the CDR3 reads CASRRRDITDTQYF. The CDR3 region has the DNA TGTGCCAGCAGGAGACGGGACATTACAGATACGCAGTATTTT.

The chain recombines TRBV7-6 with TRBJ2-1; the D is unclear. Trimming took 5 bases from V and 6 from J, leaving 14 bases between them. Germline values: CDR1 SGHVS, CDR2 FNYEAQ. The length of the CDR3 is 14 residues. Here the CDR3 DNA reads TGTGCCAGCAGCCCTAGTGACGGTACCAATGAGCAGTTCTTC. It encodes CASSPSDGTNEQFF.

The chain joins TRBV6-5 to TRBJ1-4; 8 bases align to TRBD1. The V segment lost 6 bases and the J segment 2 bases; nucleotides outside the gene matches: 5. The CDR3 sequence is 15 residues long. Per the germline V gene, CDR1 is MNHEY and CDR2 is SVGAGI. As DNA, the CDR3 is TGTGCCAGCAGAGCCGCAGGGGGCACTAATGAAAAACTGTTTTTT. Amino acid sequence: CASRAAGGTNEKLFF.

This chain uses TRBV5-1 with TRBJ2-7, with 7 bases fitting TRBD1. Germline V gene sequence: CDR1 SGHRS, CDR2 YFSETQ. Trimming took 3 bases from V and 3 from J; bases not matched to a gene: 15. The CDR3 covers 17 residues. CDR3 sequence: CASSSVPYRGGGYEQYF. The CDR3 nucleotides are TGCGCCAGCAGCTCCGTACCATACAGGGGCGGAGGCTACGAGCAGTACTTC.

The rearrangement links TRBV30 to TRBJ2-2; tentative D call: TRBD1 (6 bases). The CDR3 sequence is 15 residues long. Germline V CDR1 and CDR2: GTSNPN, SVGIG (reference sequence). V was shortened by 4 bases and J by 5 bases, with 17 bases between the two germline ends. CDR3 coding DNA: TGTGCCTGGACAACGGTTTCAGGGGTTACCGGGGAGCTGTTTTTT. Translation gives CAWTTVSGVTGELFF.

This chain links TRBV7-2 with TRBJ1-4; 10 nucleotides line up with TRBD1. The V gene's germline CDR1 is SGHTA and CDR2 FQGNSA. The CDR3 consists of 18 residues. Losses at the gene ends were 5 bases for V and 5 bases for J; bases not matched to a gene: 14. CDR3 sequence (DNA): TGTGCCAGCAGCCACGAGACCGGGACAGGGGTATCAAATGAAAAACTGTTTTTT. Amino acid sequence: CASSHETGTGVSNEKLFF.

This rearrangement joins TRBV5-1 to TRBJ2-7; D call uncertain. Germline V gene data show CDR1 as SGHRS and CDR2 as YFSETQ. V gave up 0 bases and J gave up 5 bases, with 9 bases separating them. The CDR3 is 13 residues long. The CDR3 DNA sequence: TGCGCCAGCAGCTTGGCAGGTTTGAACGAGCAGTACTTC. Translated: CASSLAGLNEQYF.

This clone came up once. The rearrangement uses TRBV19 and TRBJ1-4; D gene uncertain. There are 13 residues in the CDR3. V was pared by 6 bases and J by 3 bases, with 8 bases between. Germline V gene sequence: CDR1 LNHDA, CDR2 SQIVND (reference sequence). The CDR3 nucleotides read TGTGCCAGTAGACCAGGTTCTAATGAAAAACTGTTTTTT. Its translation: CASRPGSNEKLFF.

The chain is built from TRBV6-5 and TRBJ1-1, with D unresolved. Trimming removed 6 bases at V and 0 bases at J, with 11 bases between. The CDR3 is 14 residues long. Germline V gives CDR1 MNHEY, CDR2 SVGAGI. CDR3 sequence (DNA): TGTGCCAGCAGATCCGGGTCCTTGAACACTGAAGCTTTCTTT. It yields the protein CASRSGSLNTEAFF.

This clone came up once. The chain links TRBV6-5 to TRBJ1-2; 8 bases match TRBD1. V shed 0 bases and J 5 bases; nucleotides not matched to a gene: 8. This CDR3 has 16 residues. Germline V gene sequence: CDR1 MNHEY, CDR2 SVGAGI. CDR3 nucleotide sequence: TGTGCCAGCAGTTACTCGTCAGGGGGCGAGGGTTATGGCTACACCTTC. This sequence encodes CASSYSSGGEGYGYTF.

This chain links TRBV18 with TRBJ2-3; D unclear. Between the trimmed V and J ends, which lost 4 bases and 2 bases, there was a span of 13 bases. The CDR3 is made up of 15 amino acids. Germline V lookup: CDR1 KGHSH, CDR2 LQKENI. The CDR3 nucleotides read TGTGCCAGCTCACTGGTGCGGTCCACCACAGATACGCAGTATTTT. Encoded protein: CASSLVRSTTDTQYF. The complete variable domain, with remaining parts taken from reference TRBV18 and TRBJ2-3, reads NAGVMQNPRHLVRRRGQEARLRCSPMKGHSHVYWYRQLPEEGLKFMVYLQKENIIDESGMPKERFSAEFPKEGPSILRIQQVVRGDSAAYFCASSLVRSTTDTQYFGPGTRLTVL.

The chain joins TRBV7-9 to TRBJ1-3; 7 bases fit TRBD1. The V and J ends lost 6 bases and 5 bases, in that order; junction bases with no gene match: 10. The CDR3 is made up of 15 amino acids. The germline V gene has CDR1 SEHNR and CDR2 FQNEAQ (reference sequence). The CDR3 bases are TGTGCCAGCAGTCCTCCCGGACAGGAGCGAAACACCATATATTTT. Translated, it gives CASSPPGQERNTIYF.

Concerning this clone itself: The same CDR3 arises from other DNA sequences in this sample as well. The V call is TRBV18, the J call TRBJ2-5; D is unresolved. The length of the CDR3 is 12 residues. Trimming cost V 3 bases and J 5 bases, with 7 bases left between them. Germline V gene lookup returns CDR1 KGHSH and CDR2 LQKENI. CDR3 bases: TGTGCCAGCTCACCCACCGGGGAGACCCAGTACTTC. Its protein is CASSPTGETQYF.

This clone appeared a single time. This CDR3 is CASSLAPGQAYEQYF. CDR3 nucleotides: TGTGCCAGCAGCTTAGCTCCAGGGCAAGCTTACGAGCAGTACTTC. The chain joins TRBV7-6 to TRBJ2-7, with TRBD1 as a possible D gene (5 bases). This CDR3 comprises 15 residues. Germline V gene data show CDR1 as SGHVS and CDR2 as FNYEAQ. The V and J ends lost 0 bases and 4 bases respectively, with 13 bases between them.

V gene TRBV28 combines with J gene TRBJ1-4; unclear D gene. The germline V gene encodes CDR1 MDHEN and CDR2 SYDVKM. Trimming shortened V by 7 bases and J by 8 bases, and 17 bases separated the two germline ends. The CDR3 contains 14 residues. The CDR3 spells CASTQAGGLEKLFF. The CDR3 region has the DNA TGTGCCAGCACCCAAGCTGGTGGCTTGGAAAAACTGTTTTTT.

The chain combines TRBV11-2 with TRBJ2-1; D is possibly TRBD1 (6 bases). The CDR3 runs to 15 residues. V was trimmed by 5 bases and J by 0 bases, leaving 11 bases between them. Germline values: CDR1 SGHAT, CDR2 FQNNGV. The DNA for the CDR3 is TGTGCCAGCAGCCCCCTCAGGGGCTCCTACAATGAGCAGTTCTTC. It yields the protein CASSPLRGSYNEQFF.

V usage is TRBV18 and J usage is TRBJ2-7; D remains unclear. The germline gives CDR1 KGHSH, CDR2 LQKENI. CDR3 length: 13 residues. The germline V and J ends were trimmed by 4 bases and 0 bases, with 7 bases remaining between them. CDR3 nucleotides: TGTGCCAGCTCACTTTATAGCTCCTACGAGCAGTACTTC. It specifies CASSLYSSYEQYF.

The J gene is TRBJ2-5, the V gene TRBV5-4; 10 bases agree with TRBD2. Per germline, CDR1 SGHNT and CDR2 YYREEE (reference sequence). The CDR3 sequence is 17 residues long. The V gene end was trimmed by 4 bases and the J gene end by 0 bases; junction bases not matched to a gene: 9. In nucleotides, the CDR3 is TGTGCCAGCAGCATTAGCGGGAGGAGTTTCTACCAAGAGACCCAGTACTTC. Protein: CASSISGRSFYQETQYF.